The 8 T cell receptor beta chains below were found in one sample sequenced in a study of control samples from healthy donors and cancer patients. TCRdb's copy holds only in-frame clones and misses some; the assay was immunoSEQ multiplex PCR. The sample carries more than 45,000 clones, 91% recorded once. Sequences were obtained from PBMCs. The source is a man aged 25 to 40 with colorectal cancer.

This clone was seen just once. The V gene is TRBV3-1 (or the pseudogene TRBV3-2), the J gene TRBJ1-5; TRBD1 might be the D (5 bases). The CDR3 is 16 amino acids. Per the germline V gene, CDR1 is LGHDT and CDR2 is YNNKEL (reference sequence). The germline V and J ends were trimmed by 3 bases and 2 bases, with 14 bases remaining between them. The CDR3 region is CASSQGETVRNQPQHF. Written as DNA, the CDR3 is TGTGCCAGCAGCCAGGGCGAGACAGTGCGCAATCAGCCCCAGCATTTT.

V gene TRBV11-2 combines with J gene TRBJ2-5; D assignment may be TRBD1 or TRBD2 (5 bases each). V was trimmed by 1 base and J by 2 bases, leaving 14 bases between them. CDR3 length: 16 amino acids. The germline CDR1 and CDR2 sequences are SGHAT and FQNNGV. The CDR3 bases are TGTGCCAGCAGCTTAGTTCGAGGGGATGGACAAGAGACCCAGTACTTC. It specifies CASSLVRGDGQETQYF.

The chain combines TRBV7-2 with TRBJ2-7; 9 nucleotides match TRBD1. The CDR3 totals 15 residues. The trim removed 2 bases at V and 0 bases at J, leaving 2 bases unmatched. Looked up from germline, CDR1 is SGHTA and CDR2 is FQGNSA. The CDR3 DNA sequence: TGTGCCAGCAGCTTAATGGGACAGGGCTCCTACGAGCAGTACTTC. Residues: CASSLMGQGSYEQYF.

This chain links TRBV6-5 with TRBJ1-5; 8 nucleotides agree with TRBD1. Germline V lookup: CDR1 MNHEY, CDR2 SVGAGI. Trimming took 9 bases from V and 4 from J; bases not matched to a gene: 11. This CDR3 has 15 amino acids. DNA for the CDR3: TGTGCCAGTATGACCTACAGGGGGGGAAATCAGCCCCAGCATTTT. This codes for CASMTYRGGNQPQHF.

A word on this clone: Sequence at one end of the junction differs from germline and may be a read error. The gene calls are TRBV5-1 and TRBJ1-3; possible D gene TRBD1, 5 bases. CDR3 length equals 13 residues. Germline V lookup: CDR1 SGHRS, CDR2 YFSETQ. CDR3: CASSLAPDSSTLF. Here the CDR3 DNA reads TGCGCCAGCAGCTTGGCCCCCGACAGTTCTACGCTATTT.

In nucleotides, the CDR3 is TGCGCCAGCAGCCAGCGCCTAGGGACAGAGAACACTGAAGCTTTCTTT. This gives the protein CASSQRLGTENTEAFF. The chain employs TRBV4-1 and TRBJ1-1; TRBD1 matches 7 bases. Germline loops: CDR1 MGHRA, CDR2 YSYEKL. The CDR3 extends over 16 amino acids. Trimming removed 3 bases from V and 1 base from J; junction bases left unmatched: 8.

V and J are TRBV12-3 or TRBV12-4 and TRBJ1-1; 7 bases are a match to TRBD1. Trimming at V came to 6 bases and at J to 6 bases, leaving 7 bases not matched to a gene. This CDR3 region has 13 residues. CDR3 bases: TGTGCCAGCAGGTTAAACAGGGGAGCTGAAGCTTTCTTT. Protein product: CASRLNRGAEAFF.

This clone was detected once. The chain carries TRBV9 and TRBJ1-3; no clear D gene. V was trimmed by 4 bases and J by 2 bases, leaving 7 bases between them. This CDR3 region has 13 residues. Germline V lookup: CDR1 SGDLS, CDR2 YYNGEE. The CDR3 DNA reads TGTGCCAGCAGCCGCCTTACTGGAAACACCATATATTTT. Encoded protein: CASSRLTGNTIYF.